This T cell receptor (beta chain) comes out of a study of T-cell reconstitution after alpha-beta-depleted transplantation in children. This clonotype was seen a handful of times. From germline, CDR1 is SEHNR and CDR2 FQNEAQ (reference sequence). J was trimmed by 2 bases and V by 5 bases; bases with no gene match: 15. The CDR3 runs 17 residues. The authors prepared the TCRbeta library with unique molecular identifiers. TCRdb reprocessed the PCR reads with MiXCR, giving one entry per CDR3 protein. The sample has around 200,000 distinct CDR3 sequences; approximately 9% are singletons. The receptor was derived from a human donor who donated a stem cell graft to a child with acute lymphoblastic leukemia. This rearrangement joins TRBV7-9 to TRBJ2-7, with TRBD1 matching over 7 bases. The sample here was PBMCs from the stem cell graft donor, taken from the stem cell graft. The chain's CDR3 is CASSPRVKDRPTYEQYF. In DNA form, the CDR3 reads TGTGCCAGCAGCCCCCGGGTAAAGGACAGGCCTACCTACGAGCAGTACTTC.